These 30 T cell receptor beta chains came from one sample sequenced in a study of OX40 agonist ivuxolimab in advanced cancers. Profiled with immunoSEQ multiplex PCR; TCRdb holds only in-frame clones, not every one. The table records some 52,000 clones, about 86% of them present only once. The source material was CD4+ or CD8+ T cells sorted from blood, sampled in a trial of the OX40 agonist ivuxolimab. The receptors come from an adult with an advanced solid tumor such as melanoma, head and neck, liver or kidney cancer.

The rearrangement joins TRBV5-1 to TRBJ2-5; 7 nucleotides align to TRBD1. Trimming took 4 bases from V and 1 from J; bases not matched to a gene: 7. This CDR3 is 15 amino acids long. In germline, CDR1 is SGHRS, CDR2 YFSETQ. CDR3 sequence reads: CASSGRQGIQETQYF. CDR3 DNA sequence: TGCGCCAGCAGCGGCAGACAGGGTATCCAAGAGACCCAGTACTTC.

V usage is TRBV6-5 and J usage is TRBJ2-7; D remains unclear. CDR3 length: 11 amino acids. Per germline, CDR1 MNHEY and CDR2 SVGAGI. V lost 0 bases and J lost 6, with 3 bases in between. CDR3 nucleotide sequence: TGTGCCAGCAGTTACTCGGGCGAGCAGTACTTC. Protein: CASSYSGEQYF.

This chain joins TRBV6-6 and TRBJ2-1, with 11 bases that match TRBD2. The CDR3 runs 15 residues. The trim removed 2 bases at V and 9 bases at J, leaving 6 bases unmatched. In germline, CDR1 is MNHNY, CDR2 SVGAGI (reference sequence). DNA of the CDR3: TGTGCCAGCAGTTACCCTAGCGGGGGGCCTAGTGAGCAGTTCTTC. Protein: CASSYPSGGPSEQFF.

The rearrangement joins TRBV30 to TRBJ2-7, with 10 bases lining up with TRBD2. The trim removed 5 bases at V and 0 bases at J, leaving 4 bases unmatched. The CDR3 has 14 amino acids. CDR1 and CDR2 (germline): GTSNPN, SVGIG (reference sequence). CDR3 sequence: CAWALAGSSYEQYF. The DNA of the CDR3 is TGTGCCTGGGCACTAGCGGGGAGCTCCTACGAGCAGTACTTC.

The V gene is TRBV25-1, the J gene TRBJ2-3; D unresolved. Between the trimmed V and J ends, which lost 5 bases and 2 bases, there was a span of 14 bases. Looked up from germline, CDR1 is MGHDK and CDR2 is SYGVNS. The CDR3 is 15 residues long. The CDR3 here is CASSLPGSATDTQYF. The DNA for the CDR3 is TGTGCCAGCAGTTTACCGGGCAGCGCCACAGATACGCAGTATTTT.

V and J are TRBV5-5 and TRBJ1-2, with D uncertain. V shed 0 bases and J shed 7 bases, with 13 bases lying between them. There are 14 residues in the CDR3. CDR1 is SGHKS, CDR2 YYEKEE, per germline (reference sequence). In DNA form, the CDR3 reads TGTGCCAGCAGCTTGGGGAGGGCCCGTGGTGGCTACACCTTC. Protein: CASSLGRARGGYTF.

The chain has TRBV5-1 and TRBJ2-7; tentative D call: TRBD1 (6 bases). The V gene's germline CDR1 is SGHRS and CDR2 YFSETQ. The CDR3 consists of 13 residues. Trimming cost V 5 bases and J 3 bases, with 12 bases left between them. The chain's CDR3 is CASSHGTRYEQYF. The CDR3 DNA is TGCGCCAGCAGTCACGGGACACGCTACGAGCAGTACTTC.

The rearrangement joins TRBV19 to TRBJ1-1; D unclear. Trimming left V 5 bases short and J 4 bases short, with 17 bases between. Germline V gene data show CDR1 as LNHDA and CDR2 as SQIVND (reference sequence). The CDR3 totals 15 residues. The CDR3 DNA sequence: TGTGCCAGTAGTTCCTATGCCCAGCCGAGCACTGAAGCTTTCTTT. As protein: CASSSYAQPSTEAFF.

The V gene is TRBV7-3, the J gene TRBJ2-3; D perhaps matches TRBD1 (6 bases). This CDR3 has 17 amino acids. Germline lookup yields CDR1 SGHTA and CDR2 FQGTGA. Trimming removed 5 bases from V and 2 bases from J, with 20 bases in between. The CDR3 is CASSIPGPGQLTDTQYF. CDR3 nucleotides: TGTGCCAGCAGCATACCAGGACCGGGACAACTCACAGATACGCAGTATTTT.

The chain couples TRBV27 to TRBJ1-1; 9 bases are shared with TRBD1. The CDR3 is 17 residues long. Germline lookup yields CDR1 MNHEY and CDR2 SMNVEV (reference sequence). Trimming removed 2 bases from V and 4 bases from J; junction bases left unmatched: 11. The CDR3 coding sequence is TGTGCCAGCAGTTTAGGGGACAGGGCTGGGGGACTCACTGAAGCTTTCTTT. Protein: CASSLGDRAGGLTEAFF.

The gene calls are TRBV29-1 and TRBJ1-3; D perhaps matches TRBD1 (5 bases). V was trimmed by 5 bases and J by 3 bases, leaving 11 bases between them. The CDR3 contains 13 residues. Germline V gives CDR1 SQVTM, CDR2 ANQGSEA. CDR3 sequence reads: CSVRDYLGNTIYF. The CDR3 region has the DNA TGCAGCGTTAGGGACTATCTTGGAAACACCATATATTTT. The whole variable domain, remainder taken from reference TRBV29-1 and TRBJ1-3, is SAVISQKPSRDICQRGTSLTIQCQVDSQVTMMFWYRQQPGQSLTLIATANQGSEATYESGFVIDKFPISRPNLTFSTLTVSNMSPEDSSIYLCSVRDYLGNTIYFGEGSWLTVV.

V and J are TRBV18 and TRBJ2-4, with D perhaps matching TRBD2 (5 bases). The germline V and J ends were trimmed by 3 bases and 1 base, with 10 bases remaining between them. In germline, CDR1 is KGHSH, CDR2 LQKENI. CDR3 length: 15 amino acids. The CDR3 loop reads CASSPESGAKNIQYF. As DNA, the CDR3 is TGTGCCAGCTCACCCGAGTCGGGGGCCAAAAACATTCAGTACTTC.

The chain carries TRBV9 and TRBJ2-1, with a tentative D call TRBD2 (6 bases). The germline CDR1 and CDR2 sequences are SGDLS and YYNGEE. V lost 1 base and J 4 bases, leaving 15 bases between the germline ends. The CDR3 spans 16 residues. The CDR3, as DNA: TGTGCCAGCAGCGTATTCGGGACTCCCGGTTACAATGAGCAGTTCTTC. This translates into CASSVFGTPGYNEQFF. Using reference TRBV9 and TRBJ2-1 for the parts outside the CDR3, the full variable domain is DSGVTQTPKHLITATGQRVTLRCSPRSGDLSVYWYQQSLDQGLQFLIQYYNGEERAKGNILERFSAQQFPDLHSELNLSSLELGDSALYFCASSVFGTPGYNEQFFGPGTRLTVL.

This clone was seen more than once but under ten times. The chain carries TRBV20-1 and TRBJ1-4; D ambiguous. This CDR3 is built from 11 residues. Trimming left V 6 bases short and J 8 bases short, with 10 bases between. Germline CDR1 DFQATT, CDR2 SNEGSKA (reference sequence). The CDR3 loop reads CSAIGSEKLFF. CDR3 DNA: TGCAGTGCCATAGGTTCGGAAAAACTGTTTTTT.

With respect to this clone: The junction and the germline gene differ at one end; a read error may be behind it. CDR3 coding DNA: TGTGCCAGCAGCTTAGGACGACACCAAGAGACCCAGCACTTC. It yields the protein CASSLGRHQETQHF. The rearrangement uses TRBV5-8 and TRBJ2-5, with no clear D. The CDR3 has 14 residues. CDR1 and CDR2 from the germline V gene are SGHTS and YDEGEE. The variable domain in full, completed from reference TRBV5-8 and TRBJ2-5, reads EAGVTQSPTHLIKTRGQQATLRCSPISGHTSVYWYQQALGLGLQFLLWYDEGEERNRGNFPPRFSGRQFPNYSSELNVNALELEDSALYLCASSLGRHQETQHFGPGTRLLVL.

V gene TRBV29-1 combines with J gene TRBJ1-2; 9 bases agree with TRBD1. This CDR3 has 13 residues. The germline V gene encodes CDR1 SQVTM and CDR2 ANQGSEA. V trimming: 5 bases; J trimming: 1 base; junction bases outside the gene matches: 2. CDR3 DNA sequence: TGCAGCGTTCGACAGGGGGTTAACTATGGCTACACCTTC. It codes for CSVRQGVNYGYTF.

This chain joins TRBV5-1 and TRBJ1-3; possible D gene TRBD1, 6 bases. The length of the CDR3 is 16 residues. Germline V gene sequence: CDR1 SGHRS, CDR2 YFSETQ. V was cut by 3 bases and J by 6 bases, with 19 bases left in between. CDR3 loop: CASSSGGGTRLNTIYF. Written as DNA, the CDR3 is TGCGCCAGCAGCTCGGGCGGGGGGACACGGCTAAACACCATATATTTT.

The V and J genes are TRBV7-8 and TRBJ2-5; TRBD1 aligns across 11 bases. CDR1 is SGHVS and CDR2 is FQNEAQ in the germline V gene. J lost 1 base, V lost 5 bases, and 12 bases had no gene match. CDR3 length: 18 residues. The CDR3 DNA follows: TGTGCCAGCAGCGCGTGGACAGGGGGCGCGGTTGGCCAAGAGACCCAGTACTTC. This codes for CASSAWTGGAVGQETQYF.

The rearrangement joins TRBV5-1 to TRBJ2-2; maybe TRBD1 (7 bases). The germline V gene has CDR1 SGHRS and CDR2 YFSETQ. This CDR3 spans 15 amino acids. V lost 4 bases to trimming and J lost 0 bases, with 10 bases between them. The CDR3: CASSGGTANTGELFF. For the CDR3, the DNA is TGCGCCAGCAGCGGGGGGACAGCGAACACCGGGGAGCTGTTTTTT.

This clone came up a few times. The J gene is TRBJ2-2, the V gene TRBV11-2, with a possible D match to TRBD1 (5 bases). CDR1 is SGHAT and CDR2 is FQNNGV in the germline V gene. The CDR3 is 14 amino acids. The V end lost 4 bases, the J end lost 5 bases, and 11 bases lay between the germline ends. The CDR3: CASSYRIATGELFF. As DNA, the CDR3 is TGTGCCAGCAGCTACAGGATAGCTACCGGGGAGCTGTTTTTT.

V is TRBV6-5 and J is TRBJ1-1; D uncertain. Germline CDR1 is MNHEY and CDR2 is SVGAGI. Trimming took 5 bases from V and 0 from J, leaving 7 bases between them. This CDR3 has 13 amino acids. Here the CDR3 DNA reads TGTGCCAGCAGTCCATACATGAACACTGAAGCTTTCTTT. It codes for CASSPYMNTEAFF.

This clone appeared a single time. The chain's CDR3 is CATSTGTGPYGYTF. CDR3 coding DNA: TGTGCCACCTCAACCGGGACAGGCCCCTATGGCTACACCTTC. The V gene is TRBV6-1, the J gene TRBJ1-2, with TRBD1 matching over 8 bases. Unmatched junction bases numbered 11, after V lost 10 bases and J lost 4 bases. CDR3 length equals 14 residues. Germline V gene lookup returns CDR1 MNHNS and CDR2 SASEGT.

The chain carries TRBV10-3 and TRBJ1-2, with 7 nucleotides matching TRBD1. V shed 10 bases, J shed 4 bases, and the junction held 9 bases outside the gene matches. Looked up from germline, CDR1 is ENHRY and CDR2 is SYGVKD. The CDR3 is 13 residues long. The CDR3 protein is CATYHEGAYGYTF. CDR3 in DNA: TGTGCCACGTACCACGAGGGGGCCTATGGCTACACCTTC.

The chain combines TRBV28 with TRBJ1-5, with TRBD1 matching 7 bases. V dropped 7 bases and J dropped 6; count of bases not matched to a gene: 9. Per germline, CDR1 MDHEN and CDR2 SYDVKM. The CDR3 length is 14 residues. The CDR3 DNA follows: TGTGCCAGCACCCGACAGGGTCAACGTCAGCCCCAGCATTTT. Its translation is CASTRQGQRQPQHF. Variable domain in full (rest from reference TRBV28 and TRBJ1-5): DVKVTQSSRYLVKRTGEKVFLECVQDMDHENMFWYRQDPGLGLRLIYFSYDVKMKEKGDIPEGYSVSREKKERFSLILESASTNQTSMYLCASTRQGQRQPQHFGDGTRLSIL.

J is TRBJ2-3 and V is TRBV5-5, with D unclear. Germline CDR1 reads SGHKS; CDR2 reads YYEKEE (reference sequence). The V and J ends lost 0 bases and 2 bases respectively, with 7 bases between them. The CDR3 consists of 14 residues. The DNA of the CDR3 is TGTGCCAGCAGCTTGGAAGGGCACACAGATACGCAGTATTTT. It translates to CASSLEGHTDTQYF.

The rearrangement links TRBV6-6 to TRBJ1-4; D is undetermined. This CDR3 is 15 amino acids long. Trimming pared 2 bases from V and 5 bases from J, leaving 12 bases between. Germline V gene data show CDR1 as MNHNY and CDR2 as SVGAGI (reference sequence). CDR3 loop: CASSYEHGANEKLFF. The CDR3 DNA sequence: TGTGCCAGCAGTTACGAACATGGAGCGAATGAAAAACTGTTTTTT.

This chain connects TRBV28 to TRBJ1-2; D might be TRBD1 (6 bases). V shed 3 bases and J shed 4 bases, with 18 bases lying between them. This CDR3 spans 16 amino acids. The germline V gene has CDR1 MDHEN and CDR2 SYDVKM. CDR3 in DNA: TGTGCCAGCAGTTTGGGGGCTCCCGGGACCTTCTATGGCTACACCTTC. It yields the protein CASSLGAPGTFYGYTF.

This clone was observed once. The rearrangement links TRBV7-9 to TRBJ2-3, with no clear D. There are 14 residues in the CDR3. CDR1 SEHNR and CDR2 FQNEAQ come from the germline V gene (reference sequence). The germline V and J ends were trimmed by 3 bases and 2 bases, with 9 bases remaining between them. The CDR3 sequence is CASSLGSFTDTQYF. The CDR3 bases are TGTGCCAGCAGCTTGGGGTCCTTCACAGATACGCAGTATTTT.

CDR3 sequence: CASTAETSGLGELFF. For the CDR3, the DNA is TGTGCCAGCACGGCGGAGACTAGCGGGTTGGGGGAGCTGTTTTTT. The genes are TRBV2 and TRBJ2-2; TRBD2 matches at 10 bases. The CDR3 has 15 amino acids. Germline CDR1 SNHLY, CDR2 FYNNEI. Germline trimming cut 7 bases from V and 8 bases from J; bases unmatched to any gene: 10.

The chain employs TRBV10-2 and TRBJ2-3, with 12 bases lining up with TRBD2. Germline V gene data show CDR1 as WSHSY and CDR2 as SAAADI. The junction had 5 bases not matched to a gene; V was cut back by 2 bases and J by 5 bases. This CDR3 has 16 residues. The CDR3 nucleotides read TGCGCCAGCAGTGAGCCTAGCGGGGGGGCGGGAGATACGCAGTATTTT. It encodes CASSEPSGGAGDTQYF.